This TCR beta chain was captured in a study of CD8 T cells in Susac syndrome. The CDR3 covers 12 residues. Trimming took off 6 bases at V and 6 bases at J, with 14 bases between the two ends. Germline-derived CDR1 and CDR2 are SQVTM and ANQGSEA. About 0.45 to 1 ug RNA was reverse transcribed with random hexamers. TCRdb re-called the immunoSEQ multiplex PCR reads through MiXCR, storing one row per CDR3 protein. The repertoire consists of about 100,000 distinct CDR3 sequences, with approximately 95% occurring once and the leading ten covering around 0.31%. The gene calls are TRBV29-1 and TRBJ1-1; D is perhaps TRBD1 (6 bases). The sequence derives from a human donor in good health. The source material was CD8+ T cells from PBMCs. The CDR3 DNA is TGCAGCGTCAGGGGAGGGGATCCTGAAGCTTTCTTT. Protein: CSVRGGDPEAFF.